A selection of T cell receptor beta chains follows, all from one sample in a study of T-cell memory formation after mild COVID-19. TCRdb analysed the 5' RACE reads with MiXCR anew, one entry per CDR3 protein. The sample holds 30,000 to 35,000 distinct CDR3 sequences, 7.7% seen once. The sequenced sample consisted of PBMCs or a T cell subset sorted from them (not recorded which). The receptors originated from a man younger than 35 who had mild COVID-19 (a few samples of this study predate the infection). Cell type and time point are not known. Both conserved end residues are part of each CDR3. The order of the fields is V gene, J gene, CDR3 protein.

v_gene: TRBV20-1; j_gene: TRBJ1-5; CDR3aa: CSARPPRGGQPQHF
v_gene: TRBV5-6; j_gene: TRBJ2-1; CDR3aa: CASSLGLAGSYNEQFF
v_gene: TRBV24-1; j_gene: TRBJ1-1; CDR3aa: CATTGAAVSHTEAFF
v_gene: TRBV5-1; j_gene: TRBJ1-1; CDR3aa: CASSRTGARTEAFF
v_gene: TRBV11-2; j_gene: TRBJ2-5; CDR3aa: CASSPWTGAGRETQYF
v_gene: TRBV10-3; j_gene: TRBJ1-1; CDR3aa: CAMRQGFETEAFF
v_gene: TRBV6-5; j_gene: TRBJ1-5; CDR3aa: CASSTGTGGRQPQHF
v_gene: TRBV7-2; j_gene: TRBJ1-1; CDR3aa: CASSLNTEAFF
v_gene: TRBV4-3; j_gene: TRBJ1-6; CDR3aa: CASSQALSSYNSPLHF
v_gene: TRBV5-1; j_gene: TRBJ1-2; CDR3aa: CASRSKTGKDYGYTF
v_gene: TRBV4-3; j_gene: TRBJ1-2; CDR3aa: CASSQDKWSQPNYGYTF
v_gene: TRBV5-5; j_gene: TRBJ2-5; CDR3aa: CASSYPGTGETQYF
v_gene: TRBV3-1; j_gene: TRBJ2-1; CDR3aa: CASSHLMGGPNEQFF
v_gene: TRBV6-2/TRBV6-3; j_gene: TRBJ2-1; CDR3aa: CASRYLAEGGHNEQFF
v_gene: TRBV30; j_gene: TRBJ2-5; CDR3aa: CAWGYQETQYF
v_gene: TRBV12-3/TRBV12-4; j_gene: TRBJ2-3; CDR3aa: CASSLREDTQYF
v_gene: TRBV9; j_gene: TRBJ1-2; CDR3aa: CASSFRLGGGYTF
v_gene: TRBV6-2/TRBV6-3; j_gene: TRBJ2-7; CDR3aa: CASSYLDGNPWGNEQYF
v_gene: TRBV12-5; j_gene: TRBJ2-7; CDR3aa: CASGLEGFNEQYF
v_gene: TRBV7-2; j_gene: TRBJ2-1; CDR3aa: CASSKLAGGNFAQIEQFF
v_gene: TRBV5-1; j_gene: TRBJ1-1; CDR3aa: CASTLWDSDTEAFF
v_gene: TRBV7-2; j_gene: TRBJ2-3; CDR3aa: CASSLGTRDTQYF
v_gene: TRBV5-8; j_gene: TRBJ1-5; CDR3aa: CASSFEGYSNQPQHF
v_gene: TRBV6-2/TRBV6-3; j_gene: TRBJ1-1; CDR3aa: CASSRTGQGNTEAFF
v_gene: TRBV6-9; j_gene: TRBJ2-5; CDR3aa: CASSYRPDRQETQYF
v_gene: TRBV20-1; j_gene: TRBJ1-1; CDR3aa: CSALGGNTEAFF
v_gene: TRBV28; j_gene: TRBJ1-5; CDR3aa: CASSFRSPQQHF
v_gene: TRBV2; j_gene: TRBJ2-5; CDR3aa: CASHLDRSETQYF
v_gene: TRBV20-1; j_gene: TRBJ1-2; CDR3aa: CSARNLGASGGYTF
v_gene: TRBV3-1; j_gene: TRBJ1-1; CDR3aa: CASSHTRGTEAFF
v_gene: TRBV7-2; j_gene: TRBJ1-2; CDR3aa: CASSQRQGPSGYTF
v_gene: TRBV20-1; j_gene: TRBJ1-2; CDR3aa: CSARRDSNYGYTF
v_gene: TRBV5-1; j_gene: TRBJ2-6; CDR3aa: CASSLTGANVLTF
v_gene: TRBV9; j_gene: TRBJ1-6; CDR3aa: CASSVGYLGSPLHF
v_gene: TRBV7-2; j_gene: TRBJ1-4; CDR3aa: CASSIETGVGEKLFF
v_gene: TRBV29-1; j_gene: TRBJ2-1; CDR3aa: CSVVTASNEQFF
v_gene: TRBV7-3; j_gene: TRBJ1-2; CDR3aa: CASSRDATGYTF
v_gene: TRBV20-1; j_gene: TRBJ2-3; CDR3aa: CSARDYQRGANTQYF
v_gene: TRBV12-3/TRBV12-4; j_gene: TRBJ1-2; CDR3aa: CASSFSGTGANYGYTF
v_gene: TRBV5-5; j_gene: TRBJ1-2; CDR3aa: CASSLEEGAPHGYTF
v_gene: TRBV3-1; j_gene: TRBJ2-1; CDR3aa: CASSQGMGQATDNEQFF